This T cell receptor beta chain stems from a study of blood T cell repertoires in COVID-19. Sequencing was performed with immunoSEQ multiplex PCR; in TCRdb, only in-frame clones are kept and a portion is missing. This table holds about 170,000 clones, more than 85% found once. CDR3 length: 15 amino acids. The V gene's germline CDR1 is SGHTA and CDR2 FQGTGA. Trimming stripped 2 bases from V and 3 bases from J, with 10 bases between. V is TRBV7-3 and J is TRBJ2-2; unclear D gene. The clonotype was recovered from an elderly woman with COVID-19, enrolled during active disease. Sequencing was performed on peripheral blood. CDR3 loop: CASSLAARDTGELFF. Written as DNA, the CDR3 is TGTGCCAGCAGCTTAGCAGCGAGAGACACCGGGGAGCTGTTTTTT. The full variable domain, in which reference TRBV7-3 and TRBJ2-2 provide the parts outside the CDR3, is GAGVSQTPSNKVTEKGKYVELRCDPISGHTALYWYRQSLGQGPEFLIYFQGTGAADDSGLPNDRFFAVRPEGSVSTLKIQRTERGDSAVYLCASSLAARDTGELFFGEGSRLTVL.